Below, 24 T cell receptor beta chains from the same sample are listed, as sequenced in a study of T-cell reconstitution after alpha-beta-depleted transplantation in children. Unique molecular identifiers were incorporated during preparation of the TCRbeta library. One entry per CDR3 protein results from TCRdb running MiXCR on the PCR reads. Here the sample spans roughly 500,000 distinct CDR3 sequences, around 20% being singletons. Sample: PBMCs from the stem cell graft donor, taken from the stem cell graft. The receptors come from a human donor who donated a stem cell graft to a child with acute lymphoblastic leukemia.

The chain recombines TRBV9 with TRBJ2-3; 12 bases agree with TRBD2. Germline-derived CDR1 and CDR2 are SGDLS and YYNGEE. This CDR3 spans 21 amino acids. V was pared by 1 base and J by 4 bases, with 19 bases of the junction left unmatched. The CDR3 DNA is TGTGCCAGCAGCGTATCCTGGGGGGGCACTCTAGCGGGAGGGCCACCAGATACGCAGTATTTT. It specifies CASSVSWGGTLAGGPPDTQYF.

V gene TRBV5-1 combines with J gene TRBJ2-7; 9 positions agree with TRBD1. The ends lost 3 bases at V and 2 bases at J; junction bases unmatched: 6. Germline CDR1 is SGHRS and CDR2 is YFSETQ. This CDR3 spans 15 amino acids. CDR3 loop: CASSSIGDRAYEQYF. CDR3 DNA sequence: TGCGCCAGCAGCTCCATCGGGGACAGGGCCTACGAGCAGTACTTC.

The J gene is TRBJ2-7, the V gene TRBV9; 10 bases map to TRBD2. Germline V gives CDR1 SGDLS, CDR2 YYNGEE. The CDR3 is 15 residues long. V shed 4 bases, J shed 2 bases, and the junction held 6 bases outside the gene matches. Written as DNA, the CDR3 is TGTGCCAGCAGCCCCCCGACTAGCGGGCCCTACGAGCAGTACTTC. It translates to CASSPPTSGPYEQYF.

The DNA of the CDR3 is TGCAGTGCTAGAGGCAGGGGATCGAGCTCCTACGAGCAGTACTTC. Translation gives CSARGRGSSSYEQYF. The V gene is TRBV20-1, the J gene TRBJ2-7; perhaps TRBD1 as D (6 bases). In germline, CDR1 is DFQATT, CDR2 SNEGSKA (reference sequence). V lost 1 base to trimming and J lost 0 bases, with 13 bases between them. The CDR3 extends over 15 amino acids.

Worth noting for this clonotype: The junction shows a germline mismatch at one end, possibly a read error. This CDR3 is CVSSQEGQGPNQPQHF. CDR3 nucleotide sequence: TGTGTCAGCAGCCAAGAGGGACAGGGCCCCAATCAGCCCCAGCATTTT. The chain carries TRBV4-2 and TRBJ1-5, with 9 bases aligning to TRBD1. CDR3 length: 16 amino acids. CDR1 is LGHNA, CDR2 YNFKEQ, per germline.

The V gene is TRBV20-1, the J gene TRBJ2-3; D is tentatively TRBD1 or TRBD2 (6 bases each). Trimming left V 0 bases short and J 3 bases short, with 16 bases between. The CDR3 runs 16 residues. Germline V gene data show CDR1 as DFQATT and CDR2 as SNEGSKA (reference sequence). This CDR3 is CSARDPAEGVTDTQYF. CDR3 bases: TGCAGTGCTAGAGATCCGGCGGAGGGGGTGACAGATACGCAGTATTTT.

This clonotype has more than one count but fewer than ten. V is TRBV11-2 and J is TRBJ1-1, with a weak D call TRBD1 (5 bases). Germline V gives CDR1 SGHAT, CDR2 FQNNGV. This CDR3 spans 14 amino acids. The V end was cut by 0 bases, the J end by 8 bases, with 13 bases between. CDR3 DNA sequence: TGTGCCAGCAGCTTAGAAGCGGGGCGGCCGGAAGCTTTCTTT. This translates into CASSLEAGRPEAFF.

This chain connects TRBV7-3 to TRBJ2-1; tentatively, D is TRBD1 or TRBD2 (5 bases each). The CDR3 length is 15 residues. V shed 3 bases and J shed 7 bases, with 16 bases lying between them. Germline V gene sequence: CDR1 SGHTA, CDR2 FQGTGA. The CDR3 nucleotides read TGTGCCAGCAGCTTGGGGACCTCAATGGGGAATGAGCAGTTCTTC. It is translated as CASSLGTSMGNEQFF.

This clonotype showed up just a few times. The rearrangement links TRBV12-3 or TRBV12-4 to TRBJ2-7; TRBD2 aligns across 12 bases. The ends lost 8 bases at V and 5 bases at J; junction bases unmatched: 7. The CDR3 length is 14 residues. The CDR3 loop is CASALAGGIDEQYF. The CDR3 nucleotides are TGTGCCAGCGCACTAGCGGGAGGTATCGACGAGCAGTACTTC.

This clonotype was seen once. The rearrangement uses TRBV12-3 or TRBV12-4 and TRBJ2-3; TRBD1 aligns across 11 bases. This CDR3 has 16 amino acids. With V trimmed by 6 bases and J by 4 bases, 9 bases remained unmatched. CDR3 residues: CASSWDRGKTADTQYF. CDR3 DNA: TGTGCCAGCAGCTGGGACAGGGGGAAGACGGCAGATACGCAGTATTTT.

The table lists this clonotype with a few counts. The chain recombines TRBV19 with TRBJ1-5; no clear D. Germline V gene sequence: CDR1 LNHDA, CDR2 SQIVND (reference sequence). Trimming removed 2 bases at V and 1 base at J, with 12 bases between. The CDR3 spans 16 residues. The DNA of the CDR3 is TGTGCCAGTAGTATACTCGCGGATTTGAGCAATCAGCCCCAGCATTTT. Residues: CASSILADLSNQPQHF.

The rearrangement links TRBV27 to TRBJ2-7; weak D call: TRBD1 (6 bases). V lost 3 bases to trimming and J lost 4 bases, with 13 bases between them. Germline V lookup: CDR1 MNHEY, CDR2 SMNVEV (reference sequence). The CDR3 totals 14 residues. The CDR3 DNA reads as TGTGCCAGCAGTTTGGGCAGGGGTTTTTACGAGCAGTACTTC. Its translation is CASSLGRGFYEQYF.

This clonotype was counted between two and nine times. The genes are TRBV5-1 and TRBJ1-4, with D perhaps TRBD1 (6 bases). CDR1 SGHRS and CDR2 YFSETQ come from the germline V gene. Trimming pared 5 bases from V and 4 bases from J, leaving 15 bases between. The CDR3 length is 15 residues. CDR3 sequence: CASRLQGFSNEKLFF. In DNA, the CDR3 is TGCGCCAGCAGACTCCAGGGGTTCAGTAATGAAAAACTGTTTTTT.

The V gene is TRBV6-5, the J gene TRBJ1-1; D not certain. Germline V CDR1 and CDR2: MNHEY, SVGAGI. V shed 2 bases and J shed 8 bases, with 18 bases lying between them. The CDR3 is 15 amino acids. The CDR3 region has the DNA TGTGCCAGCAGTTACGTGGCGGGAGTGAAAGAGGAAGCTTTCTTT. As protein: CASSYVAGVKEEAFF.

This clonotype was seen only a few times. The V and J genes are TRBV27 and TRBJ2-7; 10 nucleotides match TRBD2. Germline lookup yields CDR1 MNHEY and CDR2 SMNVEV (reference sequence). There are 16 residues in the CDR3. The V segment lost 2 bases and the J segment 7 bases; nucleotides outside the gene matches: 11. CDR3 residues: CASSLESLAGENEQYF. The CDR3, as DNA: TGTGCCAGCAGTTTAGAATCTCTAGCGGGAGAGAATGAGCAGTACTTC.

This clonotype was counted a few times. The chain carries TRBV5-5 and TRBJ1-5; D is ambiguous. Germline-derived CDR1 and CDR2 are SGHKS and YYEKEE (reference sequence). With 4 bases removed from V and 0 bases from J, the gap between germline ends came to 14 bases. The CDR3 sequence is 16 residues long. CDR3 nucleotide sequence: TGTGCCAGCAGCATGAGACATCAGAATAGCAATCAGCCCCAGCATTTT. This gives the protein CASSMRHQNSNQPQHF.

The chain employs TRBV5-1 and TRBJ2-5; 9 bases align to TRBD2. J gave up 3 bases and V 1 base, and 7 bases lay outside the gene matches. In germline, CDR1 is SGHRS, CDR2 YFSETQ. The CDR3 spans 16 residues. CDR3 sequence: CASSLILAGMKETQYF. CDR3 coding DNA: TGCGCCAGCAGCTTGATCCTAGCGGGAATGAAAGAGACCCAGTACTTC.

This clonotype was observed a few times. The chain recombines TRBV5-1 with TRBJ1-2, with D perhaps TRBD1 (6 bases). Per the germline V gene, CDR1 is SGHRS and CDR2 is YFSETQ. The V end lost 4 bases, the J end lost 3 bases, and 16 bases lay between the germline ends. There are 15 residues in the CDR3. The CDR3 region is CASSLGTRAYYGYTF. CDR3 nucleotides: TGCGCCAGCAGCCTCGGGACAAGGGCGTACTATGGCTACACCTTC.

The chain employs TRBV20-1 and TRBJ1-1; D uncertain. CDR1 is DFQATT, CDR2 SNEGSKA, per germline (reference sequence). V was clipped by 1 base and J by 2 bases, with 14 bases between them. The CDR3 length is 15 residues. The CDR3, as DNA: TGCAGTGCTAGAGCAGTGTGGTACGGTAACACTGAAGCTTTCTTT. Amino acid sequence: CSARAVWYGNTEAFF.

This clonotype was seen more than once but under ten times. The chain uses TRBV20-1 and TRBJ1-6; TRBD1 matches at 7 bases. This CDR3 spans 15 amino acids. Germline lookup yields CDR1 DFQATT and CDR2 SNEGSKA (reference sequence). The trim removed 0 bases at V and 5 bases at J, leaving 4 bases unmatched. The CDR3: CSAREVTGNNSPLHF. The CDR3 bases are TGCAGTGCTAGAGAGGTGACAGGGAATAATTCACCCCTCCACTTT.

The rearrangement uses TRBV13 and TRBJ2-3; TRBD2 might be the D (5 bases). V lost 5 bases and J lost 1, with 13 bases in between. The CDR3 is 15 amino acids. Germline CDR1 reads PRHDT; CDR2 reads FYEKMQ (reference sequence). The CDR3 loop is CASSIRGSGTDTQYF. The CDR3 DNA reads as TGTGCCAGCAGCATCCGAGGGAGCGGCACAGATACGCAGTATTTT.

DNA of the CDR3: TGCGCCAGCAGCTTGAATACACTAGCGTCTTCCTACGAGCAGTACTTC. Its protein product is CASSLNTLASSYEQYF. The chain couples TRBV5-1 to TRBJ2-7; TRBD2 agrees at 7 bases. Trimming took 1 base from V and 1 from J; bases not matched to a gene: 8. The CDR3 consists of 16 residues. The V gene's germline CDR1 is SGHRS and CDR2 YFSETQ.

The genes are TRBV4-1 and TRBJ2-3; either TRBD1 or TRBD2 may supply D (7 bases each). V lost 1 base and J 0 bases, leaving 11 bases between the germline ends. The CDR3 covers 16 residues. Germline CDR1 reads MGHRA; CDR2 reads YSYEKL. CDR3: CASSQGQGGSTDTQYF. The CDR3 region has the DNA TGCGCCAGCAGCCAAGGACAGGGAGGGAGCACAGATACGCAGTATTTT.

This clonotype showed up just once. The chain recombines TRBV5-1 with TRBJ1-5; D unclear. CDR3 length equals 14 residues. Trimming left V 3 bases short and J 2 bases short, with 9 bases between. Germline CDR1 SGHRS, CDR2 YFSETQ. The CDR3 spells CASSWGPGNQPQHF. CDR3 DNA: TGCGCCAGCAGCTGGGGTCCGGGCAATCAGCCCCAGCATTTT.